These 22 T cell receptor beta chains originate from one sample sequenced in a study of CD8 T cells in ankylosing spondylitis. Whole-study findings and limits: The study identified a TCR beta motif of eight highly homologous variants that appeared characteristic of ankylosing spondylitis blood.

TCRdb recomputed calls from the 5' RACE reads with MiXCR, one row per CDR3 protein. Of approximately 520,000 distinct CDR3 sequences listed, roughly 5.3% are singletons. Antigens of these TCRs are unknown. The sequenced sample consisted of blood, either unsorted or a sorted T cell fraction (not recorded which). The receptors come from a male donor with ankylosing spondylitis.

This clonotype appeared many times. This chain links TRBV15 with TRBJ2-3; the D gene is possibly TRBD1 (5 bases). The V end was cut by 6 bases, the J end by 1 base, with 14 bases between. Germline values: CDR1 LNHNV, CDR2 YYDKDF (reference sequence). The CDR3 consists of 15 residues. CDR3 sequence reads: CATSPQGHRTDTQYF. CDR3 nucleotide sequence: TGTGCCACCAGTCCCCAGGGTCATCGCACAGATACGCAGTATTTT.

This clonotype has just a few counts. DNA for the CDR3: TGTGCCAGCAGCGTAGGGGGGGCAGGGGGCATGGAGACTGAAGCTTTCTTT. It specifies CASSVGGAGGMETEAFF. The chain carries TRBV9 and TRBJ1-1; 8 nucleotides line up with TRBD1. The V and J ends lost 0 bases and 5 bases, in that order; junction bases with no gene match: 12. CDR1 is SGDLS and CDR2 is YYNGEE in the germline V gene. CDR3 length: 17 residues.

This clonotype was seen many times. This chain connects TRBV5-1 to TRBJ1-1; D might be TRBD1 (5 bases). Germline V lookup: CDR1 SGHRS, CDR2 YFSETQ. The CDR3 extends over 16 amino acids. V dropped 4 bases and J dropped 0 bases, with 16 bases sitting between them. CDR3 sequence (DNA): TGCGCCAGCAGCCCGTTGGGGGTGGTGATGAACACTGAAGCTTTCTTT. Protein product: CASSPLGVVMNTEAFF. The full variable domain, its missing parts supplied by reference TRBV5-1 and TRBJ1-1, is KAGVTQTPRYLIKTRGQQVTLSCSPISGHRSVSWYQQTPGQGLQFLFEYFSETQRNKGNFPGRFSGRQFSNSRSEMNVSTLELGDSALYLCASSPLGVVMNTEAFFGQGTRLTVV.

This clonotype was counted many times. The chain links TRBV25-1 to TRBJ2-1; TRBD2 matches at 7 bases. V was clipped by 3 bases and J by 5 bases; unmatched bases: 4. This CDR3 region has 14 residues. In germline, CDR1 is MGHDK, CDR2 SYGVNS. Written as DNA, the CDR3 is TGTGCCAGCAGTGAGGGGCTAGCGGACAATGAGCAGTTCTTC. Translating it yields CASSEGLADNEQFF.

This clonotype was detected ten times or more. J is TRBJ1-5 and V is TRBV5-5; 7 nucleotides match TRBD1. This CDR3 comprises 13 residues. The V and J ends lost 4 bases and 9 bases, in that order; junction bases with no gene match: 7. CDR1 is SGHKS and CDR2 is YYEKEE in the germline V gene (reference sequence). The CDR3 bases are TGTGCCAGCAGCACGACAGGGATGGGGCCCCAGCATTTT. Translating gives CASSTTGMGPQHF.

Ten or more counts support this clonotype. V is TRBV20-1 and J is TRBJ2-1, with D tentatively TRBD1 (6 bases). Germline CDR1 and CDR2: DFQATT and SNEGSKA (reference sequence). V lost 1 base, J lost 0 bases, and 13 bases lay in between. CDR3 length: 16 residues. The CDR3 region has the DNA TGCAGTGCTAGAGGGCAGGGGACGAGCTCCTACAATGAGCAGTTCTTC. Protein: CSARGQGTSSYNEQFF.

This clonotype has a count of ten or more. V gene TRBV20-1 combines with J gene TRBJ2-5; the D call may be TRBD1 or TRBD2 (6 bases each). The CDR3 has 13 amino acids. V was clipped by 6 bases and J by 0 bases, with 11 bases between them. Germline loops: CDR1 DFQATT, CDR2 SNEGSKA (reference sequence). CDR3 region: CSAQGGHQETQYF. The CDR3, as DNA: TGCAGTGCCCAAGGGGGGCACCAAGAGACCCAGTACTTC.

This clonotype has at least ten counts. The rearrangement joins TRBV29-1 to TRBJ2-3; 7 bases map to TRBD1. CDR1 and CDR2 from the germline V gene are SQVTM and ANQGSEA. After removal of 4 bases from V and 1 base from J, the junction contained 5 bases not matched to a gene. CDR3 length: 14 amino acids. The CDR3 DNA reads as TGCAGCGTTGCATCCGACAGGGGCACAGATACGCAGTATTTT. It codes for CSVASDRGTDTQYF.

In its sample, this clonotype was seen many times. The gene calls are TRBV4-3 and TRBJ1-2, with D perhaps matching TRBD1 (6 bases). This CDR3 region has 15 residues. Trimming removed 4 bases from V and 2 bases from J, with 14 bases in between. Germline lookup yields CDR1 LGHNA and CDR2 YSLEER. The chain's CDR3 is CASSRTQGSNYGYTF. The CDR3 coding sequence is TGCGCCAGCAGCCGGACCCAGGGGTCGAACTATGGCTACACCTTC.

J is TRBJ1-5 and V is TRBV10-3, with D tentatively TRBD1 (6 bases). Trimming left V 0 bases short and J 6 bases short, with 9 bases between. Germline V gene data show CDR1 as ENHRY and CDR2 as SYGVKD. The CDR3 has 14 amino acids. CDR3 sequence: CAISESGGGQPQHF. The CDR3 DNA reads TGTGCCATCAGTGAGTCAGGGGGGGGTCAGCCCCAGCATTTT.

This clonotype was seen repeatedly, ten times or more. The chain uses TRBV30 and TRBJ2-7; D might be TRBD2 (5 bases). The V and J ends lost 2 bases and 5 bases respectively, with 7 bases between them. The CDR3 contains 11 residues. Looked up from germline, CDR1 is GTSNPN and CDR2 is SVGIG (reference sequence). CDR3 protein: CAWSWGDEQYF. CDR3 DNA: TGTGCCTGGAGTTGGGGAGACGAGCAGTACTTC. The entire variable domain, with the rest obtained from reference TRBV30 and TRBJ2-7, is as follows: SQTIHQWPATLVQPVGSPLSLECTVEGTSNPNLYWYRQAAGRGLQLLFYSVGIGQISSEVPQNLSASRPQDRQFILSSKKLLLSDSGFYLCAWSWGDEQYFGPGTRLTVT.

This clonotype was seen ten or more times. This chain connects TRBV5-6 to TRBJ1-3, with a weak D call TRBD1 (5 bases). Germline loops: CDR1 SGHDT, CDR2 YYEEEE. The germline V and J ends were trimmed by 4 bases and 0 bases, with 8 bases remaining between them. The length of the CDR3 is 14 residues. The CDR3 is CASSRQYSGNTIYF. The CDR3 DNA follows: TGTGCCAGCAGCCGACAGTACTCTGGAAACACCATATATTTT.

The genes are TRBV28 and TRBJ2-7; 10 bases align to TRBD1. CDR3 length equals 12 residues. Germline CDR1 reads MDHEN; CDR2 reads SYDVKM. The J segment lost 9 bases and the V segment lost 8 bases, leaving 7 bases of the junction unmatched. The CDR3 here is CASGGWDRGQYF. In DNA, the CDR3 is TGTGCCAGCGGGGGATGGGACAGGGGGCAGTACTTC.

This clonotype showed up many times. The CDR3 here is CRGNRGTDTQYF. CDR3 nucleotides: TGCAGAGGTAACAGAGGCACAGATACGCAGTATTTT. The V and J genes are TRBV20-1 and TRBJ2-3, with D hard to call. The germline V gene has CDR1 DFQATT and CDR2 SNEGSKA (reference sequence). This CDR3 comprises 12 residues.

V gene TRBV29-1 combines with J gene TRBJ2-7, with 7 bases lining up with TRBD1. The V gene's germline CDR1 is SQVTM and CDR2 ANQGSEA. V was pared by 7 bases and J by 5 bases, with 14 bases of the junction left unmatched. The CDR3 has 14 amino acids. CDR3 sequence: CSALQGNVFDEQYF. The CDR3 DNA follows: TGCAGCGCCCTACAGGGGAATGTGTTCGACGAGCAGTACTTC.

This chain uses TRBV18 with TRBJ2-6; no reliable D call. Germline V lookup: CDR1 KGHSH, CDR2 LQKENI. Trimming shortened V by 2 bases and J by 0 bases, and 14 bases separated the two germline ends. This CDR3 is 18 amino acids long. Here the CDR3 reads CASSPTLGPLSGANVLTF. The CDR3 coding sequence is TGTGCCAGCTCACCAACCCTCGGACCGCTCTCTGGGGCCAACGTCCTGACTTTC. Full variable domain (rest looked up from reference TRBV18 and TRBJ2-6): NAGVMQNPRHLVRRRGQEARLRCSPMKGHSHVYWYRQLPEEGLKFMVYLQKENIIDESGMPKERFSAEFPKEGPSILRIQQVVRGDSAAYFCASSPTLGPLSGANVLTFGAGSRLTVL.

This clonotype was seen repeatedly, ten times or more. DNA of the CDR3: TGCGCCAGCAGCTTGACTAGTACCGCCTACGAGCAGTACTTC. Its translation is CASSLTSTAYEQYF. This chain uses TRBV5-1 with TRBJ2-7; the D gene is possibly TRBD2 (5 bases). The CDR3 sequence is 14 residues long. Germline CDR1 is SGHRS and CDR2 is YFSETQ. V was trimmed by 1 base and J by 2 bases, leaving 10 bases between them. Variable domain in full (rest from reference TRBV5-1 and TRBJ2-7): KAGVTQTPRYLIKTRGQQVTLSCSPISGHRSVSWYQQTPGQGLQFLFEYFSETQRNKGNFPGRFSGRQFSNSRSEMNVSTLELGDSALYLCASSLTSTAYEQYFGPGTRLTVT.

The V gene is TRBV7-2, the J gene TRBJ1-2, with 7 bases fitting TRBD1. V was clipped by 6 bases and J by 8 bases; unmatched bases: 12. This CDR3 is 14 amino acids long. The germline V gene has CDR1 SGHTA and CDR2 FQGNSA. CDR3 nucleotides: TGTGCCAGCAGTCCCGGACAGGCTATGGTGGGCTACACCTTC. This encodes CASSPGQAMVGYTF.

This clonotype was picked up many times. CDR3 nucleotides: TGCAGCGTTGTAAGCCTCCTCAACTCCAATGAGCAGTTCTTC. It is translated as CSVVSLLNSNEQFF. The chain joins TRBV29-1 to TRBJ2-1; D not certain. V lost 4 bases and J lost 6, with 16 bases in between. CDR3 length equals 14 residues. Germline values: CDR1 SQVTM, CDR2 ANQGSEA.

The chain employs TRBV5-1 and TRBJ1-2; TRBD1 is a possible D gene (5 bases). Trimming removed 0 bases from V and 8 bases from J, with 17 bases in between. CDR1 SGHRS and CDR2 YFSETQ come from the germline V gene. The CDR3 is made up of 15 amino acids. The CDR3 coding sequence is TGCGCCAGCAGCTTGGAGGCAGGGCGCCGCGCGGGCTACACCTTC. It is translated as CASSLEAGRRAGYTF.

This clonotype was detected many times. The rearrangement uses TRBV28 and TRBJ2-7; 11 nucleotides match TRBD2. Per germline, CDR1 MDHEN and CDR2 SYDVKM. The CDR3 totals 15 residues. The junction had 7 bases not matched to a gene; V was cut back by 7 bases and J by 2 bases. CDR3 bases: TGTGCCAGCACCGTGGGACTAGCGGATACCTACGAGCAGTACTTC. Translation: CASTVGLADTYEQYF.

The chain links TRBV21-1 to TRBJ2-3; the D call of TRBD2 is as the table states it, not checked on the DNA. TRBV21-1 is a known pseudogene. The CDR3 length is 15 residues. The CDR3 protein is CAMSPGLVCTDTQYF. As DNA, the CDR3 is TGTGCCATGAGCCCCGGACTAGTTTGCACAGATACGCAGTATTTT.